This T cell receptor beta chain was obtained from a study of vaccination and CD4 T cells after COVID-19. For the study at large: No peptide, an HIV-1 Nef pool, or a CEFX pool was what each control culture received. Study-wide results and caveats: The researchers studied relatively few convalescent patients and omitted early post-infection timepoints.

Treatment specified: roughly 10-day PBMC culture with coronavirus spike peptide pools or control peptides (ViraFEST assay). Under the ViraFEST approach, antigen-specific T cells were expanded with peptide pools and TCRs subsequently sequenced. The positive PCR dates, which preceded the US Alpha, Beta and Delta variants, fell between March and December 2020. With regard to this clonotype: Antigen: not known.

Sequencing of cultured CD4+ T cell DNA used the Oncomine TCR Beta short-read assay. In TCRdb, the PCR reads were re-called with MiXCR into one record per CDR3 protein. This sample carries 9,500 to 15,000 distinct CDR3 sequences, about 75% of them seen once, and the ten largest clones take 10%. In germline, CDR1 is SNHLY, CDR2 FYNNEI. The CDR3 runs 15 residues. Trimming pared 0 bases from V and 4 bases from J, leaving 12 bases between. This sequence originates from a human donor who had recovered from COVID-19. Specimen: CD4+ T cells from blood, cultured in vitro. The chain employs TRBV2 and TRBJ1-2; D is ambiguous. CDR3 loop: CASSEAITGSYGYTF. Here the CDR3 DNA reads TGTGCCAGCAGTGAAGCAATAACCGGGTCCTATGGCTACACCTTC.